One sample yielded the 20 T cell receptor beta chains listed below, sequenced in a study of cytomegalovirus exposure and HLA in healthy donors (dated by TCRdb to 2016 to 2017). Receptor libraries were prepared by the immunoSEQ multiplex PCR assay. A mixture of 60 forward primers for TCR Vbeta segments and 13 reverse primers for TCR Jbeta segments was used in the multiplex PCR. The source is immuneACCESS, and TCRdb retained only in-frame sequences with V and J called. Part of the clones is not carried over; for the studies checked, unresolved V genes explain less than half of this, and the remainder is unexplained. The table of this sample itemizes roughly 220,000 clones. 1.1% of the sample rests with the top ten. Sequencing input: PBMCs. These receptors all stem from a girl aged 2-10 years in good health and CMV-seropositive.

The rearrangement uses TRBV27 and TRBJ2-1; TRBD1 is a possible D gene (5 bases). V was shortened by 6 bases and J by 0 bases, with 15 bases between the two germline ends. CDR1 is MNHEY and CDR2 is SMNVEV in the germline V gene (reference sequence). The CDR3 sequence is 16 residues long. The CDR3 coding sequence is TGTGCCAGCAGATCCGCCCAGGGAACCTCCTACAATGAGCAGTTCTTC. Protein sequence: CASRSAQGTSYNEQFF.

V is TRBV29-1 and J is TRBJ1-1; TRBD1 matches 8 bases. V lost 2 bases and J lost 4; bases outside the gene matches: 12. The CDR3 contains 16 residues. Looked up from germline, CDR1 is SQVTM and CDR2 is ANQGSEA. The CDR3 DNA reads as TGCAGCGTTGAACTTCCGGACAGGGAGAAAATCACTGAAGCTTTCTTT. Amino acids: CSVELPDREKITEAFF.

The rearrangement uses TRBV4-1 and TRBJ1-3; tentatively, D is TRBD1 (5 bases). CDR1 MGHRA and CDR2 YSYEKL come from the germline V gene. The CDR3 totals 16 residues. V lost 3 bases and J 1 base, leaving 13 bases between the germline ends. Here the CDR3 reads CASSQVRGGSGNTIYF. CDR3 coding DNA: TGCGCCAGCAGCCAGGTCCGGGGGGGATCTGGAAACACCATATATTTT.

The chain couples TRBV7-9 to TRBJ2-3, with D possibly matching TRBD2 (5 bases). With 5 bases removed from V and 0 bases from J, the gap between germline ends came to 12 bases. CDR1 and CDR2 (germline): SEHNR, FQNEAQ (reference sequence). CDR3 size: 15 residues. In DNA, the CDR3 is TGTGCCAGCAGCCCAGCGGTCCCTAGCACAGATACGCAGTATTTT. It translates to CASSPAVPSTDTQYF.

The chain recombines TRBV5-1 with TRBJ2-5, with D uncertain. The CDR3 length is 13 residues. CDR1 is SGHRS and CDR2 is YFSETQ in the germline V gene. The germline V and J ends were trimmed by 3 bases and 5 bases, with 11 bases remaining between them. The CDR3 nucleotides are TGCGCCAGCAGCTGGGCAAGAGTTGAGACCCAGTACTTC. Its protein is CASSWARVETQYF. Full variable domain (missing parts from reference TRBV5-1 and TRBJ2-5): KAGVTQTPRYLIKTRGQQVTLSCSPISGHRSVSWYQQTPGQGLQFLFEYFSETQRNKGNFPGRFSGRQFSNSRSEMNVSTLELGDSALYLCASSWARVETQYFGPGTRLLVL.

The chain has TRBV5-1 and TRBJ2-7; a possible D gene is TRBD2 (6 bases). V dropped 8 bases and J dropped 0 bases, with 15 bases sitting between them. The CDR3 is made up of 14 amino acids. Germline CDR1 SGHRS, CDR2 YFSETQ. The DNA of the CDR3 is TGCGCCAGTCTCCGGGACTCTGACTCCTACGAGCAGTACTTC. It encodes CASLRDSDSYEQYF.

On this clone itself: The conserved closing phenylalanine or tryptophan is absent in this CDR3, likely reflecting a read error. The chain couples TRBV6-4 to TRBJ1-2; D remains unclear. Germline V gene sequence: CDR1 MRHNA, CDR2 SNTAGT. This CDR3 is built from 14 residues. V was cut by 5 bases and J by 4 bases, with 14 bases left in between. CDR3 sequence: CASSTDGSLYGYTL. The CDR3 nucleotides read TGTGCCAGCAGTACCGACGGGAGTCTCTATGGCTACACCCTC.

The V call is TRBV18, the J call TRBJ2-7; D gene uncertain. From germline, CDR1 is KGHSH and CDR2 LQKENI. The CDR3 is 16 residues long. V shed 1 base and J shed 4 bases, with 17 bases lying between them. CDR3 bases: TGTGCCAGCTCACCACTTGGGCCCCCGAATGAGTACGAGCAGTACTTC. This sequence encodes CASSPLGPPNEYEQYF.

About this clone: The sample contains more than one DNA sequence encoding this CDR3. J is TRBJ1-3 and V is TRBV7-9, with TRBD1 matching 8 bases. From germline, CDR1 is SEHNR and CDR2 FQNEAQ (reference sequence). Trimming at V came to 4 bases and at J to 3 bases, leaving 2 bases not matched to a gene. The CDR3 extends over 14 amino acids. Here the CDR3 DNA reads TGTGCCAGCAGCTCCACAGGGGGTGGAAACACCATATATTTT. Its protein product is CASSSTGGGNTIYF.

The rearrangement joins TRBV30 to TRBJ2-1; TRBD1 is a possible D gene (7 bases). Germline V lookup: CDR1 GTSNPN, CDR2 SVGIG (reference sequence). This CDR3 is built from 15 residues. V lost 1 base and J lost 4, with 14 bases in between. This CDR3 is CAWSEHRGGYNEQFF. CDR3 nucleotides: TGTGCCTGGAGTGAACACAGGGGAGGATACAATGAGCAGTTCTTC.

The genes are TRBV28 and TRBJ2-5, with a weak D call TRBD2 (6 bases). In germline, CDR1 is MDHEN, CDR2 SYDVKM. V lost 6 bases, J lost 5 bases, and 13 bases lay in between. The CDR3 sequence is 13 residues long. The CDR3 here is CASSTSLPETQYF. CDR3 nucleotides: TGTGCCAGCAGCACTAGCCTACCGGAGACCCAGTACTTC. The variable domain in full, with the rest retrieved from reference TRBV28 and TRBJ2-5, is DVKVTQSSRYLVKRTGEKVFLECVQDMDHENMFWYRQDPGLGLRLIYFSYDVKMKEKGDIPEGYSVSREKKERFSLILESASTNQTSMYLCASSTSLPETQYFGPGTRLLVL.

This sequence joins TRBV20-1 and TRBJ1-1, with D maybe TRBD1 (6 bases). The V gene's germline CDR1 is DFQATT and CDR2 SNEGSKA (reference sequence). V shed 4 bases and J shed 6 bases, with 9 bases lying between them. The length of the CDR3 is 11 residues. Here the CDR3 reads CSANRVAEAFF. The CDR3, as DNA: TGCAGTGCTAACAGGGTCGCTGAAGCTTTCTTT.

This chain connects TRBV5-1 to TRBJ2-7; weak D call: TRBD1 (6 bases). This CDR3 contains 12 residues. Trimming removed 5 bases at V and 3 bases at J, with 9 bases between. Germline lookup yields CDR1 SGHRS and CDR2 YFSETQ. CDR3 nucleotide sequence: TGCGCCAGCAGACAGGGTGACTACGAGCAGTACTTC. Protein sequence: CASRQGDYEQYF.

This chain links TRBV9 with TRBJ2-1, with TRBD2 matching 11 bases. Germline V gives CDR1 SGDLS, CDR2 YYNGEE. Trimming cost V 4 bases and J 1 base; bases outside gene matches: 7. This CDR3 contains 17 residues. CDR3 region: CASSTGGLADSYNEQFF. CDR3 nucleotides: TGTGCCAGCAGCACGGGGGGACTAGCGGATTCCTACAATGAGCAGTTCTTC.

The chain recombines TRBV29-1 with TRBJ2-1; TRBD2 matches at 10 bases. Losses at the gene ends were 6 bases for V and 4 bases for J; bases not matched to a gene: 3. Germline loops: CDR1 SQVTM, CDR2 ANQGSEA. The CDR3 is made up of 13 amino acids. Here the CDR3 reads CSVAGGKYNEQFF. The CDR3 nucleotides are TGCAGCGTAGCGGGAGGGAAATACAATGAGCAGTTCTTC.

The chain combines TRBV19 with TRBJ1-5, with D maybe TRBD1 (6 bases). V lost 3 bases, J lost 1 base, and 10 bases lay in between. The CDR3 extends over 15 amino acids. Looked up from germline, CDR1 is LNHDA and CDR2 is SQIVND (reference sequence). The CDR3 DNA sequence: TGTGCCAGTAGTATGTCAGGGGAGAGCAATCAGCCCCAGCATTTT. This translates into CASSMSGESNQPQHF.

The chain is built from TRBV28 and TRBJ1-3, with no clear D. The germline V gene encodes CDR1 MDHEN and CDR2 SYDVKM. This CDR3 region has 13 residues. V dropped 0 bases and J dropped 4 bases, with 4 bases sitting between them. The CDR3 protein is CASSLWQGNTIYF. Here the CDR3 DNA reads TGTGCCAGCAGTTTATGGCAGGGAAACACCATATATTTT.

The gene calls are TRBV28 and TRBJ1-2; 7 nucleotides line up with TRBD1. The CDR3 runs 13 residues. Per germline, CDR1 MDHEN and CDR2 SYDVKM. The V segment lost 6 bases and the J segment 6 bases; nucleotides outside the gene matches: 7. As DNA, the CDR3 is TGTGCCAGCAGGGCCACAGGGGAGGATGGCTACACCTTC. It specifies CASRATGEDGYTF.

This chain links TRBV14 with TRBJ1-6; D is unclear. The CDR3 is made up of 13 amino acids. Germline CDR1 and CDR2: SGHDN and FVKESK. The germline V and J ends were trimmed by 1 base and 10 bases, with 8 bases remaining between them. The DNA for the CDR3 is TGTGCCAGCAGCCAAGTTCGAGGATCACCCCTCCACTTT. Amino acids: CASSQVRGSPLHF.

The CDR3 protein is CASSTRDSPYEQYF. The CDR3 bases are TGTGCCAGCAGTACTCGGGACAGCCCCTACGAGCAGTACTTC. This rearrangement joins TRBV27 to TRBJ2-5; 7 bases are shared with TRBD1. The J call may be faulty, since TRBJ2-7 better matches the DNA end. The CDR3 runs 14 residues. Germline V gene data show CDR1 as MNHEY and CDR2 as SMNVEV (reference sequence).